Listed below are T cell receptor beta chains from one sample, sequenced in a study of blood T cell repertoires in COVID-19. Sequencing was performed with immunoSEQ multiplex PCR; in TCRdb, only in-frame clones are kept and a portion is missing. This sample yields about 68,000 clones, of which approximately 80% are seen a single time; roughly a tenth belongs to the top ten. What was sequenced was peripheral blood. These TCRs come from a woman in her fifties or sixties with acute or convalescent COVID-19. Both conserved end residues are part of each CDR3. Rows may omit the clone size; those that give it use once, few, many or a size class.

clone_size,j_call,v_call,cdr3_aa
few,TRBJ2-1,TRBV2,CASSGGTVDTPTNEQFF
once,TRBJ1-2,TRBV12-5,CASGLMTGEGGYTF
once,TRBJ2-6,TRBV4-1,CASSQAQGQASSGANVLTF
-,TRBJ2-1,TRBV4-1,CASSLSTSGGYNEQFF
-,TRBJ1-6,TRBV7-9,CASSLPGQTDLHF
medium-sized,TRBJ2-3,TRBV6-2/TRBV6-3,CASSYEGAADTQYF
-,TRBJ2-1,TRBV7-8,CASSFTPGLAVLRSYNEQFF
-,TRBJ1-1,TRBV7-7,CASSCQGTEAFF
once,TRBJ2-7,TRBV19,CASSQREAPYEQYF
few,TRBJ1-5,TRBV28,CASSSHRDRGNQPQHF
-,TRBJ1-2,TRBV7-9,CASSLSQGDYGYTF
-,TRBJ2-1,TRBV24-1,CATSRLGGSTYNEQFF
-,TRBJ2-1,TRBV6-6,CASSYASLSSYNEQFF
-,TRBJ2-6,TRBV19,CASSHGRVSSGANVLTF
-,TRBJ1-2,TRBV12-3/TRBV12-4,CASRSANYGYTF